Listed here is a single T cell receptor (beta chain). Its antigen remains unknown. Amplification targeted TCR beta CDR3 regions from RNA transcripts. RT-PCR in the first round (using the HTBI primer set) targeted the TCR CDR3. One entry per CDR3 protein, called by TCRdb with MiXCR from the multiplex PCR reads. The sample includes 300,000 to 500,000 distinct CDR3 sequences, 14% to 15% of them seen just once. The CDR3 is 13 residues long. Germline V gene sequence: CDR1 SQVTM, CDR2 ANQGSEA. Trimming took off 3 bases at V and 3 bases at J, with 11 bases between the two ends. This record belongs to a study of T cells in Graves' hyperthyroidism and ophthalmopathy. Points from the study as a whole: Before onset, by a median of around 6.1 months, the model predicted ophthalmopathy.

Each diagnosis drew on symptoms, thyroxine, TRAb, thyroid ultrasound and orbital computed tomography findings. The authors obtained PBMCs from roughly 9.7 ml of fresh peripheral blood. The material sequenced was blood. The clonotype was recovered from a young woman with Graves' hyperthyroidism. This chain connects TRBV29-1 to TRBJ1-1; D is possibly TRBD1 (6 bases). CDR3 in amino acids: CSVEERGDTEAFF. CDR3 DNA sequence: TGCAGCGTTGAGGAGAGGGGGGACACTGAAGCTTTCTTT.